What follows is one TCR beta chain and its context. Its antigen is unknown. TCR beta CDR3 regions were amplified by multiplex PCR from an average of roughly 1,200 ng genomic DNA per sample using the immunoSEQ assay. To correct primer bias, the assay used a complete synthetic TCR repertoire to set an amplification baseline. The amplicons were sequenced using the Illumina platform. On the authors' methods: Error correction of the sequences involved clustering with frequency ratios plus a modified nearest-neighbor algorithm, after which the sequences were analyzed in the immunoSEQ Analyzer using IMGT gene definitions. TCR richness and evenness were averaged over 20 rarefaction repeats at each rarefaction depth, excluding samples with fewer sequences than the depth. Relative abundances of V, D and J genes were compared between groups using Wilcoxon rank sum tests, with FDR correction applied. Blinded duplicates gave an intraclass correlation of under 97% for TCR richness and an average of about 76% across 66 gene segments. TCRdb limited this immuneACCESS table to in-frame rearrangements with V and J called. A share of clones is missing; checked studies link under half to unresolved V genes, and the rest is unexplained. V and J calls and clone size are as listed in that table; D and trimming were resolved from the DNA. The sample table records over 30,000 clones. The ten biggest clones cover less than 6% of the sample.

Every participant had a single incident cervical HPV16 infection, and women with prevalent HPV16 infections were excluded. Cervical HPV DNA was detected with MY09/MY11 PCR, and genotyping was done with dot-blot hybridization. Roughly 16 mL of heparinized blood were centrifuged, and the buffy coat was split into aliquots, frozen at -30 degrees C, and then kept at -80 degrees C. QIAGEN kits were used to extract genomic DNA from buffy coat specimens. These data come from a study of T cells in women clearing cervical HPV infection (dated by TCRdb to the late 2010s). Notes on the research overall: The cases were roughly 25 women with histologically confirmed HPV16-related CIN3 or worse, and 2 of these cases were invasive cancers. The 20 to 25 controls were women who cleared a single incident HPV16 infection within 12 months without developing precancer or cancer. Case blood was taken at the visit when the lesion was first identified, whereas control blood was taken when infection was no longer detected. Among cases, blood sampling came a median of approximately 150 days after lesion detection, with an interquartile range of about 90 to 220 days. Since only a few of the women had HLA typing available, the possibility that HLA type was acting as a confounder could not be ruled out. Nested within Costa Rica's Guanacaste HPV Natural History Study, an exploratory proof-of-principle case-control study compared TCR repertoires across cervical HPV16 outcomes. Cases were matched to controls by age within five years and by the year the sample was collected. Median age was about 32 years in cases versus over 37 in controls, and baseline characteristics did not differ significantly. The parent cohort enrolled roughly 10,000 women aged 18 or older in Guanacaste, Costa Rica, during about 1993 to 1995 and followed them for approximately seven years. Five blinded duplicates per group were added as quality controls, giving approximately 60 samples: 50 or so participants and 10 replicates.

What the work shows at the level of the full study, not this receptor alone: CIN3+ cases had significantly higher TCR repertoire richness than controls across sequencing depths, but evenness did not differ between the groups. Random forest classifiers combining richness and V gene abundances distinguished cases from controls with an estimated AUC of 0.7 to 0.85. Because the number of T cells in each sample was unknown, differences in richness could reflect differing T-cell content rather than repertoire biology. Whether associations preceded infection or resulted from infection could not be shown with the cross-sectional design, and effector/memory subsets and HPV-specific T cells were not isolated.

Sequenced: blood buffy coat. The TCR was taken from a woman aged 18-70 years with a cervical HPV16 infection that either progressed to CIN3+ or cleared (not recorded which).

Partial CDR3 DNA: TGTGCCAGCAGTGCCACGGTTGGGGGGATCACTGAA. The translation is CASSATVGGITE. In full, the CDR3 is CASSATVGGITEAFF. The chain links TRBV2 with TRBJ1-1; TRBD1 could be the D gene, as 5 bases match. The DNA ends 3 residues before the CDR3 does, and the rest of the CDR3 is filled in from the germline J gene. V sheds 4 bases and J sheds 4 bases, leaving 16 bases between their ends. There are 15 amino acids in the CDR3, from cysteine to phenylalanine inclusive. Shown are 36 bases from within the CDR3, in frame from base 1. From the germline V gene, CDR1 is SNHLY and CDR2 is FYNNEI.